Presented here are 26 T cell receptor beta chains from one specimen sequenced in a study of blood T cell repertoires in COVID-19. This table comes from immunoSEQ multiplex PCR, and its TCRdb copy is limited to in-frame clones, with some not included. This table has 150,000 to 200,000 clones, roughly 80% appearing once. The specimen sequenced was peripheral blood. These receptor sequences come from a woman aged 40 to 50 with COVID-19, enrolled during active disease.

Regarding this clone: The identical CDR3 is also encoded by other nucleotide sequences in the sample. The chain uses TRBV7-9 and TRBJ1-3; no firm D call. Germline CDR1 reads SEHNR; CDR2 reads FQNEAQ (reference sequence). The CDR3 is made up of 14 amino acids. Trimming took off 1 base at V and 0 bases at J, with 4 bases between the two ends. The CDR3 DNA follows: TGTGCCAGCAGCTTAGACATCTCTGGAAACACCATATATTTT. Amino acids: CASSLDISGNTIYF.

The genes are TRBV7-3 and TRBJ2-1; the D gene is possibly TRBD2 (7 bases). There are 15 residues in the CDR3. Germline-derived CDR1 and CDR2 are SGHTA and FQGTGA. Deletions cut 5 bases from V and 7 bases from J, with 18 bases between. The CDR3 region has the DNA TGTGCCAGCAGCACGGGGGCGGGAGCCTTTAATGAGCAGTTCTTC. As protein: CASSTGAGAFNEQFF.

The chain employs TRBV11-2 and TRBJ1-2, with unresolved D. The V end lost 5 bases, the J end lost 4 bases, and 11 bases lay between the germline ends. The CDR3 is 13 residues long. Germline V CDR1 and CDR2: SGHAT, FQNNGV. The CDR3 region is CASSLSTAYGYTF. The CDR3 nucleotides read TGTGCCAGCAGCCTAAGTACAGCCTATGGCTACACCTTC.

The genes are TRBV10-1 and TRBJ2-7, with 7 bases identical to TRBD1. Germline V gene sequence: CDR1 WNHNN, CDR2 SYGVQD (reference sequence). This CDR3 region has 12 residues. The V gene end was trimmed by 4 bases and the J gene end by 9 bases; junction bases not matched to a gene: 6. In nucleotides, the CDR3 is TGCGCCAGCAGTGGACAGGGTGGCGTGCAGTACTTC. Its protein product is CASSGQGGVQYF.

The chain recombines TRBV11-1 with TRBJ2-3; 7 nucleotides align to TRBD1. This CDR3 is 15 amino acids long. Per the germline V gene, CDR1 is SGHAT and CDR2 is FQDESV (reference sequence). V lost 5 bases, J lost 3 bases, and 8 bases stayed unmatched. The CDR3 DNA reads TGTGCCAGCAGCCAACCGGGACAGAAGACAGATACGCAGTATTTT. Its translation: CASSQPGQKTDTQYF. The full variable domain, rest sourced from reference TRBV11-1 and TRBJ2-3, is EAEVAQSPRYKITEKSQAVAFWCDPISGHATLYWYRQILGQGPELLVQFQDESVVDDSQLPKDRFSAERLKGVDSTLKIQPAELGDSAMYLCASSQPGQKTDTQYFGPGTRLTVL.

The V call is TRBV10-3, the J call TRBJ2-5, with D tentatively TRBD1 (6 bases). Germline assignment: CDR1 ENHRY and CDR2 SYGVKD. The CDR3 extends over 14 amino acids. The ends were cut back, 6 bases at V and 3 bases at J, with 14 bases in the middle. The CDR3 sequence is CAIRDGRGEETQYF. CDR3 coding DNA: TGTGCCATCAGGGACGGCAGGGGAGAAGAGACCCAGTACTTC.

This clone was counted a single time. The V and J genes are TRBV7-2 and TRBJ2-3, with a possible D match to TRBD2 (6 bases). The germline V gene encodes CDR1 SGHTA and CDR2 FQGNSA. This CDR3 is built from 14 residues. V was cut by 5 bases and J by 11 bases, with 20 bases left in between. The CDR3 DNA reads TGTGCCAGCAGCCCCGAAATGGGAGCGGGTCAGCAGTATTTT. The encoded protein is CASSPEMGAGQQYF. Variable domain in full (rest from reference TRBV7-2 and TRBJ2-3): GAGVSQSPSNKVTEKGKDVELRCDPISGHTALYWYRQSLGQGLEFLIYFQGNSAPDKSGLPSDRFSAERTGGSVSTLTIQRTQQEDSAVYLCASSPEMGAGQQYFGPGTRLTVL.

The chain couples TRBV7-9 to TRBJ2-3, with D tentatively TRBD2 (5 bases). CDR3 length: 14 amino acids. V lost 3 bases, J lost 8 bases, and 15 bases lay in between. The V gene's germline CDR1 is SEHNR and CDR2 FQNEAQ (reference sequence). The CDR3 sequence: CASSLTFSRGTQYF. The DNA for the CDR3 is TGTGCCAGCAGCTTGACTTTCAGTCGGGGTACGCAGTATTTT.

This CDR3 reads CASSYGTVDNYGYTF. CDR3 DNA sequence: TGTGCCAGCAGCTACGGGACAGTCGACAACTATGGCTACACCTTC. The chain has TRBV7-9 and TRBJ1-2, with 7 nucleotides matching TRBD1. The junction had 7 bases not matched to a gene; V was cut back by 4 bases and J by 2 bases. The CDR3 length is 15 residues. Germline values: CDR1 SEHNR, CDR2 FQNEAQ (reference sequence).

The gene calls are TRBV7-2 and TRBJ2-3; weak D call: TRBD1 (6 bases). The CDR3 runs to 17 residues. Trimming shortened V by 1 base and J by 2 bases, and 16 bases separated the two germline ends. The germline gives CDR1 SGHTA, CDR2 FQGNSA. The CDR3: CASSLVLGGLNTDTQYF. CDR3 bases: TGTGCCAGCAGCTTAGTTCTTGGGGGCTTGAACACAGATACGCAGTATTTT.

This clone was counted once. CDR3 DNA: TGTGCCAGCAGCCAGCGGGGCTGGGCCTACGAGCAGTACTTC. This codes for CASSQRGWAYEQYF. The chain combines TRBV3-1 (or the pseudogene TRBV3-2) with TRBJ2-7; D perhaps matches TRBD2 (6 bases). The CDR3 spans 14 residues. In germline, CDR1 is LGHDT, CDR2 YNNKEL (reference sequence). V lost 3 bases and J 2 bases, leaving 11 bases between the germline ends.

The CDR3: CASSLEDRGYEQYF. The CDR3 coding sequence is TGTGCCAGCAGCTTAGAGGACAGGGGGTACGAGCAGTACTTC. The chain has TRBV7-6 and TRBJ2-7; the match to TRBD1 covers 10 bases. This CDR3 region has 14 residues. Unmatched junction bases numbered 1, after V lost 1 base and J lost 4 bases. The germline gives CDR1 SGHVS, CDR2 FNYEAQ.

The CDR3 reads CASSGPGLAGEQFF. The CDR3 DNA is TGTGCCAGCAGCGGCCCGGGACTAGCGGGTGAGCAGTTCTTC. The chain links TRBV7-6 to TRBJ2-1, with 12 bases lining up with TRBD2. Germline lookup yields CDR1 SGHVS and CDR2 FNYEAQ. The V and J ends lost 5 bases and 9 bases, in that order; junction bases with no gene match: 5. The CDR3 is made up of 14 amino acids.

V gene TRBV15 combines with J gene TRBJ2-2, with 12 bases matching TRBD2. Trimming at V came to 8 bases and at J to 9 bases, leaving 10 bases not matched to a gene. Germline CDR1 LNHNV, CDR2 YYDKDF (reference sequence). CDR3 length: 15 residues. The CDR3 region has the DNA TGTGCCACCCGGAAATCTAGCGGGAGGGACCGGGAGCTGTTTTTT. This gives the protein CATRKSSGRDRELFF.

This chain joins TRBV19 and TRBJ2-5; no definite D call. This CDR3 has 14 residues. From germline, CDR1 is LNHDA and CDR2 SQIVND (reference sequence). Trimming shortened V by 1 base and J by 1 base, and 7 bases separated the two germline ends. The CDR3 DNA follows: TGTGCCAGTAGTATAGGGCTCAGCCAAGAGACCCAGTACTTC. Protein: CASSIGLSQETQYF.

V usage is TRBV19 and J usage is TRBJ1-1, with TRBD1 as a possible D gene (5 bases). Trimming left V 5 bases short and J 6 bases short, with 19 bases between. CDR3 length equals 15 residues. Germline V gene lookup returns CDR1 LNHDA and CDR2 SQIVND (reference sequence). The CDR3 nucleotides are TGTGCCAGTAGTTCCTCTGCCTTTACGGGGGCTGAAGCTTTCTTT. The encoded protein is CASSSSAFTGAEAFF.

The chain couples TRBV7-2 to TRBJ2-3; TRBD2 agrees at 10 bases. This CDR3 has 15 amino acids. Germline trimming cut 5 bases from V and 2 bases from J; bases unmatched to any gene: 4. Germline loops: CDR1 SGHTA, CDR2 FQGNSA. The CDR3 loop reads CASSQGLAYTDTQYF. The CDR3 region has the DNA TGTGCCAGCAGCCAGGGACTAGCGTACACAGATACGCAGTATTTT. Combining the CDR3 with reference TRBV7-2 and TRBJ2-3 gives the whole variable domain GAGVSQSPSNKVTEKGKDVELRCDPISGHTALYWYRQSLGQGLEFLIYFQGNSAPDKSGLPSDRFSAERTGGSVSTLTIQRTQQEDSAVYLCASSQGLAYTDTQYFGPGTRLTVL.

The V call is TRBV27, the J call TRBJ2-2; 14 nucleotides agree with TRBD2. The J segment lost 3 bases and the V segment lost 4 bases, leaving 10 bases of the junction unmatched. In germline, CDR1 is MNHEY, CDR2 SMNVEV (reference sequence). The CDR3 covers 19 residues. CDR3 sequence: CASSSRTSGRTSDTGELFF. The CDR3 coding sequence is TGTGCCAGCAGTTCGAGGACTAGCGGGAGGACTTCGGACACCGGGGAGCTGTTTTTT.

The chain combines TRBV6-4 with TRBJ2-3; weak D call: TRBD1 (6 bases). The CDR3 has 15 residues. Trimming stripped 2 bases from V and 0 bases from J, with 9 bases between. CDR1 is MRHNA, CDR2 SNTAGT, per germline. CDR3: CASSDGGHSTDTQYF. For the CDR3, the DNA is TGTGCCAGCAGTGACGGGGGACACAGCACAGATACGCAGTATTTT.

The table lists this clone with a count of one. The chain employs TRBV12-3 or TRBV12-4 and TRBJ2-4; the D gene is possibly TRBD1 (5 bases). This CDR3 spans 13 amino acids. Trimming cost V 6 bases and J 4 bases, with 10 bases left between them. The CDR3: CASRATVKNIQYF. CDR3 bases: TGTGCCAGCAGAGCGACAGTGAAAAACATTCAGTACTTC.

CDR3 in DNA: TGCGCCAGCAGCTGGGACAGTCTTAATGAAAAACTGTTTTTT. Amino acid sequence: CASSWDSLNEKLFF. The V call is TRBV5-1, the J call TRBJ1-4; 7 bases line up with TRBD1. Per the germline V gene, CDR1 is SGHRS and CDR2 is YFSETQ. The V segment lost 3 bases and the J segment 4 bases; nucleotides outside the gene matches: 3. This CDR3 has 14 amino acids. The full variable domain, in which reference TRBV5-1 and TRBJ1-4 provide the parts outside the CDR3, is KAGVTQTPRYLIKTRGQQVTLSCSPISGHRSVSWYQQTPGQGLQFLFEYFSETQRNKGNFPGRFSGRQFSNSRSEMNVSTLELGDSALYLCASSWDSLNEKLFFGSGTQLSVL.

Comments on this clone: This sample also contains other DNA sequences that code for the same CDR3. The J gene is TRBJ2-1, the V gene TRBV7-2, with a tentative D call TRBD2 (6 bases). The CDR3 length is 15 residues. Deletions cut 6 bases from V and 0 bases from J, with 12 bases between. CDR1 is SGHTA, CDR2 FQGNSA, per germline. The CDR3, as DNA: TGTGCCAGCAGGCGGGGTGGGAGCTCCTACAATGAGCAGTTCTTC. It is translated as CASRRGGSSYNEQFF.

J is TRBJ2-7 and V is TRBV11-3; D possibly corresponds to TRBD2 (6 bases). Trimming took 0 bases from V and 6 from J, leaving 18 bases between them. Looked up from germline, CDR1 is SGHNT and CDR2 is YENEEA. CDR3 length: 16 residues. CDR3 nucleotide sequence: TGTGCCAGCAGCTTAGAAGGGTCCGGGGGAGGTGGCGAGCAGTACTTC. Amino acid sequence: CASSLEGSGGGGEQYF. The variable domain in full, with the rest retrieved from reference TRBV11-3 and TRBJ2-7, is EAGVVQSPRYKIIEKKQPVAFWCNPISGHNTLYWYLQNLGQGPELLIRYENEEAVDDSQLPKDRFSAERLKGVDSTLKIQPAELGDSAVYLCASSLEGSGGGGEQYFGPGTRLTVT.

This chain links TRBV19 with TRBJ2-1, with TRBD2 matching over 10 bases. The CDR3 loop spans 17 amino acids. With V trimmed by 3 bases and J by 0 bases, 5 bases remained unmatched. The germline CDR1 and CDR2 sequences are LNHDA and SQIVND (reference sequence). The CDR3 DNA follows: TGTGCCAGTAGTATCCAACTAGCGGGGAGCTCCTACAATGAGCAGTTCTTC. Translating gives CASSIQLAGSSYNEQFF.

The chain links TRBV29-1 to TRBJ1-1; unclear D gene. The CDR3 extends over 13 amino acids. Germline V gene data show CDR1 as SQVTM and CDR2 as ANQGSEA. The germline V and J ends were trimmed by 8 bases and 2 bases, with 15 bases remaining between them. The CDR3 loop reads CSSLDSRNTEAFF. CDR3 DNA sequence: TGCAGCTCCTTGGACTCCAGAAACACTGAAGCTTTCTTT.

CDR3 amino acids: CASSPVGGLAGTYEQYF. CDR3 DNA: TGTGCCAGCTCACCAGTTGGAGGATTAGCGGGGACCTACGAGCAGTACTTC. The chain carries TRBV18 and TRBJ2-7; 8 nucleotides agree with TRBD2. In germline, CDR1 is KGHSH, CDR2 LQKENI. This CDR3 has 17 residues. Trimming cost V 2 bases and J 2 bases; bases outside gene matches: 11.